The 32 T cell receptor beta chains in this list originate from one sample, sequenced in a study of blood T cells in healthy people across ages. It was with a sample-barcoded 5' primer and a J-beta primer mix that a second PCR of roughly 7 to 12 cycles was run. Each CDR3 protein gets one entry after TCRdb re-called the 5' RACE reads with MiXCR. Of more than 750,000 distinct CDR3 sequences detected, roughly 29% appear once; the ten largest clones hold around 9.6%. This same sample was also taken into another study, of T cells of mothers and their children.

The sequenced sample was blood. The receptors originated from a woman aged 40 to 50 in good health.

V gene TRBV7-2 combines with J gene TRBJ1-2, with D hard to call. Trimming took 6 bases from V and 7 from J, leaving 9 bases between them. From germline, CDR1 is SGHTA and CDR2 FQGNSA. The CDR3 extends over 11 amino acids. CDR3 residues: CASSLMSGYTF. CDR3 coding DNA: TGTGCCAGCAGTCTAATGAGTGGCTACACCTTC.

This clonotype turned up a few times. A much more abundant neighbour one base away suggests this may be a read error. The chain has TRBV29-1 and TRBJ1-5; 9 nucleotides align to TRBD1. The CDR3 spans 15 residues. In germline, CDR1 is SQVTM, CDR2 ANQGSEA. J lost 5 bases, V lost 6 bases, and 11 bases had no gene match. The CDR3 nucleotides read TGCAGCGTCCACACCGGGACAGGGTCGGATCAGCCCCAGCATTTT. Its translation is CSVHTGTGSDQPQHF.

The chain combines TRBV25-1 with TRBJ1-6, with no clear D. The CDR3 contains 14 residues. The germline CDR1 and CDR2 sequences are MGHDK and SYGVNS. V lost 1 base to trimming and J lost 7 bases, with 8 bases between them. The CDR3 nucleotides read TGTGCCAGCAGTGAATTCCCCCCCAATTCACCCCTCCACTTT. Translation gives CASSEFPPNSPLHF.

This clonotype was seen a few times. The chain employs TRBV7-9 and TRBJ1-2; D uncertain. The V and J ends lost 5 bases and 4 bases respectively, with 17 bases between them. Germline V gives CDR1 SEHNR, CDR2 FQNEAQ (reference sequence). This CDR3 is 15 amino acids long. The CDR3 DNA reads as TGTGCCAGCAGCCTGCCCCTAACAGATTCCTATGGCTACACCTTC. The encoded protein is CASSLPLTDSYGYTF.

In this sample, this clonotype turned up a few times. This chain joins TRBV1 and TRBJ2-3; the DNA was not used to check the table's D call, TRBD2. TRBV1 is recorded as a pseudogene. This CDR3 region has 14 residues. CDR3 residues: CTRPGQRRTDTQYF. The CDR3 DNA reads TGCACTAGGCCGGGACAGCGGCGGACAGATACGCAGTATTTT.

The chain couples TRBV18 to TRBJ2-3, with TRBD1 matching over 8 bases. This CDR3 has 14 residues. Germline V gene sequence: CDR1 KGHSH, CDR2 LQKENI. V was pared by 0 bases and J by 6 bases, with 2 bases of the junction left unmatched. The CDR3 coding sequence is TGTGCCAGCTCACCACCGGGACAGGCGGATACGCAGTATTTT. It encodes CASSPPGQADTQYF.

This clonotype was counted a few times. The chain combines TRBV20-1 with TRBJ2-2; no clear D. V was shortened by 1 base and J by 2 bases, with 8 bases between the two germline ends. CDR3 length: 14 amino acids. Germline loops: CDR1 DFQATT, CDR2 SNEGSKA (reference sequence). In DNA, the CDR3 is TGCAGTGCTAGAGGGGCCTATAACACCGGGGAGCTGTTTTTT. Its translation is CSARGAYNTGELFF.

The V call is TRBV6-2 or TRBV6-3, the J call TRBJ2-7; D unclear. CDR1 and CDR2 from the germline V gene are MNHEY and SVGEGT. CDR3 length equals 12 residues. With 6 bases removed from V and 4 bases from J, the gap between germline ends came to 10 bases. The CDR3 reads CASRMGFYEQYF. The CDR3 coding sequence is TGTGCCAGCAGGATGGGGTTTTACGAGCAGTACTTC.

This clonotype was counted a few times. The chain has TRBV6-6 and TRBJ1-1; no reliable D call. V lost 9 bases and J 1 base, leaving 9 bases between the germline ends. The CDR3 contains 12 residues. Germline CDR1 is MNHNY and CDR2 is SVGAGI (reference sequence). The CDR3 is CARATPNTEAFF. The CDR3 DNA reads as TGTGCCAGGGCTACACCGAACACTGAAGCTTTCTTT.

The table lists this clonotype with a few counts. The rearrangement uses TRBV2 and TRBJ2-3; 7 positions agree with TRBD1. CDR3 length: 14 amino acids. Losses at the gene ends were 6 bases for V and 0 bases for J; bases not matched to a gene: 3. The V gene's germline CDR1 is SNHLY and CDR2 FYNNEI. The CDR3 DNA follows: TGTGCCAGCAGATCGGGACAGAGCACAGATACGCAGTATTTT. This encodes CASRSGQSTDTQYF.

The gene calls are TRBV5-1 and TRBJ2-5; D ambiguous. The CDR3 is 12 residues long. The V end lost 4 bases, the J end lost 5 bases, and 9 bases lay between the germline ends. Germline assignment: CDR1 SGHRS and CDR2 YFSETQ. The CDR3 nucleotides are TGCGCCAGCAGCGCTGTGAGGGAGACCCAGTACTTC. It translates to CASSAVRETQYF.

The chain recombines TRBV30 with TRBJ2-3; D unresolved. The CDR3 runs to 14 residues. V dropped 2 bases and J dropped 0 bases, with 9 bases sitting between them. CDR1 and CDR2 from the germline V gene are GTSNPN and SVGIG (reference sequence). The CDR3 coding sequence is TGTGCCTGGAGTTTGACGGTTAGCACAGATACGCAGTATTTT. It codes for CAWSLTVSTDTQYF.

The chain employs TRBV11-2 and TRBJ2-5; D call uncertain. Trimming took 6 bases from V and 2 from J, leaving 22 bases between them. Per the germline V gene, CDR1 is SGHAT and CDR2 is FQNNGV. The CDR3 has 17 residues. CDR3 region: CASRPSLFDGRQETQYF. DNA of the CDR3: TGTGCCAGCAGGCCCTCTCTATTCGACGGGCGTCAAGAGACCCAGTACTTC.

V and J are TRBV7-2 and TRBJ2-7; either TRBD1 or TRBD2 may supply D (5 bases each). Germline CDR1 SGHTA, CDR2 FQGNSA. V was clipped by 4 bases and J by 7 bases, with 20 bases between them. The CDR3 runs 15 residues. This CDR3 is CASSSGTGAMKEQYF. The CDR3 region has the DNA TGTGCCAGCAGCTCCGGGACGGGTGCAATGAAGGAGCAGTACTTC.

The CDR3 DNA reads TGTGCCAGCAGCGACCCGGGGGCAGGGGGTACTGGGGCCAACGTCCTGACTTTC. Amino acids: CASSDPGAGGTGANVLTF. The rearrangement links TRBV9 to TRBJ2-6; maybe TRBD1 (7 bases). Germline CDR1 is SGDLS and CDR2 is YYNGEE. This CDR3 comprises 18 residues. With 3 bases removed from V and 2 bases from J, the gap between germline ends came to 18 bases. The full variable domain, in which reference TRBV9 and TRBJ2-6 provide the parts outside the CDR3, is DSGVTQTPKHLITATGQRVTLRCSPRSGDLSVYWYQQSLDQGLQFLIQYYNGEERAKGNILERFSAQQFPDLHSELNLSSLELGDSALYFCASSDPGAGGTGANVLTFGAGSRLTVL.

V and J are TRBV5-1 and TRBJ2-7, with D possibly matching TRBD2 (6 bases). The germline gives CDR1 SGHRS, CDR2 YFSETQ. The V and J ends lost 0 bases and 6 bases respectively, with 10 bases between them. This CDR3 spans 13 amino acids. The CDR3: CASSLGSGVEQYF. The CDR3 bases are TGCGCCAGCAGCTTGGGGTCGGGGGTCGAGCAGTACTTC.

V is TRBV2 and J is TRBJ2-1; D is perhaps TRBD1 (6 bases). This CDR3 contains 15 residues. Trimming removed 7 bases from V and 1 base from J, with 14 bases in between. Germline loops: CDR1 SNHLY, CDR2 FYNNEI. CDR3 nucleotides: TGTGCCAGCAAATCCACAGGGTTGTCCTACAATGAGCAGTTCTTC. It yields the protein CASKSTGLSYNEQFF.

The chain employs TRBV12-3 or TRBV12-4 and TRBJ1-1; a weak D match, TRBD1 (6 bases). The CDR3 extends over 16 amino acids. V lost 3 bases to trimming and J lost 4 bases, with 18 bases between them. The CDR3 protein is CASSFGQGVRGTEAFF. CDR3 coding DNA: TGTGCCAGCAGTTTCGGGCAGGGAGTCAGGGGCACTGAAGCTTTCTTT.

This clonotype has more than one count but fewer than ten. The V call is TRBV9, the J call TRBJ1-2; D is possibly TRBD1 (6 bases). The CDR3 spans 16 residues. V lost 0 bases, J lost 0 bases, and 12 bases lay in between. Germline CDR1 and CDR2: SGDLS and YYNGEE. This CDR3 reads CASSVVVDRSNYGYTF. The CDR3 nucleotides are TGTGCCAGCAGCGTAGTAGTGGACAGATCTAACTATGGCTACACCTTC.

J is TRBJ2-7 and V is TRBV27; 9 bases match TRBD1. V was clipped by 6 bases and J by 5 bases; unmatched bases: 11. The germline CDR1 and CDR2 sequences are MNHEY and SMNVEV (reference sequence). The CDR3 covers 15 residues. This CDR3 reads CASSQLGTGNHEQYF. In nucleotides, the CDR3 is TGTGCCAGCAGCCAATTGGGGACAGGGAACCACGAGCAGTACTTC.

This clonotype occurred a few times. V is TRBV28 and J is TRBJ1-1; D call uncertain. Germline CDR1 and CDR2: MDHEN and SYDVKM. Trimming left V 6 bases short and J 4 bases short, with 15 bases between. The CDR3 runs 14 residues. Here the CDR3 DNA reads TGTGCCAGCAGGTTTTGGGAGGCGGGCACTGAAGCTTTCTTT. It encodes CASRFWEAGTEAFF.

This clonotype turned up a few times. The chain uses TRBV20-1 and TRBJ1-5; TRBD1 is a possible D gene (6 bases). The germline V gene encodes CDR1 DFQATT and CDR2 SNEGSKA (reference sequence). V gave up 5 bases and J gave up 0 bases, with 14 bases separating them. The CDR3 totals 15 residues. CDR3: CSAAWGPYSNQPQHF. CDR3 coding DNA: TGCAGTGCTGCGTGGGGGCCCTATAGCAATCAGCCCCAGCATTTT.

This chain uses TRBV27 with TRBJ2-7; D tentatively fits TRBD1 or TRBD2 (6 bases each). V lost 6 bases and J 1 base, leaving 19 bases between the germline ends. Germline CDR1 and CDR2: MNHEY and SMNVEV (reference sequence). CDR3 length equals 16 residues. The CDR3 here is CASSLGGTRYSYEQYF. Here the CDR3 DNA reads TGTGCCAGCAGCCTAGGGGGGACCCGATATTCCTACGAGCAGTACTTC.

CDR3 amino acids: CASSSNTRRGGSYNEQFF. The CDR3 DNA is TGTGCCAGCAGTTCTAATACGCGGCGGGGGGGCTCCTACAATGAGCAGTTCTTC. This chain uses TRBV27 with TRBJ2-1; TRBD2 matches 9 bases. The V gene end was trimmed by 4 bases and the J gene end by 0 bases; junction bases not matched to a gene: 10. This CDR3 is built from 18 residues. Germline V lookup: CDR1 MNHEY, CDR2 SMNVEV (reference sequence).

For this clonotype: This may be a read error: a much more frequent sequence differs by one nucleotide. The V call is TRBV20-1, the J call TRBJ2-1; TRBD2 matches 12 bases. Germline CDR1 reads DFQATT; CDR2 reads SNEGSKA (reference sequence). The CDR3 consists of 17 residues. CDR3 nucleotide sequence: TGCAGTGCTAGAAGTACTAGCGGGGGGCGGATTATCGATGAGCGGTTCTTC. Protein sequence: CSARSTSGGRIIDERFF.

This clonotype has just a few counts. The CDR3 nucleotides are TGTGCCAGCAGTTACTCGACCGATGCCTATGGCTACACCTTC. It encodes CASSYSTDAYGYTF. The rearrangement joins TRBV6-6 to TRBJ1-2, with D unresolved. CDR3 size: 14 residues. The V gene lost 0 bases and the J gene lost 4 bases, with 9 bases spanning the gap. CDR1 MNHNY and CDR2 SVGAGI come from the germline V gene (reference sequence).

Only a few counts were recorded for this clonotype. The chain carries TRBV9 and TRBJ2-3, with D perhaps being TRBD1 or TRBD2 (5 bases each). The CDR3 length is 18 residues. V lost 0 bases and J 0 bases, leaving 17 bases between the germline ends. CDR1 and CDR2 (germline): SGDLS, YYNGEE. As DNA, the CDR3 is TGTGCCAGCAGCGTAGAAGAGGGGTCAACACCTAGCACAGATACGCAGTATTTT. It is translated as CASSVEEGSTPSTDTQYF.

This chain links TRBV7-3 with TRBJ1-1; D remains ambiguous. V was shortened by 1 base and J by 2 bases, with 8 bases between the two germline ends. The CDR3 covers 14 residues. The germline V gene encodes CDR1 SGHTA and CDR2 FQGTGA. CDR3 nucleotide sequence: TGTGCCAGCAGCTTAAGTCCAGCCAACACTGAAGCTTTCTTT. Encoded protein: CASSLSPANTEAFF.

This chain uses TRBV28 with TRBJ1-1; TRBD1 might be the D (5 bases). Deletions cut 2 bases from V and 0 bases from J, with 10 bases between. CDR1 MDHEN and CDR2 SYDVKM come from the germline V gene. This CDR3 comprises 15 residues. The CDR3 is CASSLGTRVNTEAFF. The CDR3 region has the DNA TGTGCCAGCAGTTTAGGGACCAGGGTGAACACTGAAGCTTTCTTT.

This clonotype was seen only a few times. The chain has TRBV2 and TRBJ2-7, with 12 positions matching TRBD2. CDR1 is SNHLY, CDR2 FYNNEI, per germline. The V segment lost 4 bases and the J segment 5 bases; nucleotides outside the gene matches: 6. The CDR3 spans 15 residues. The CDR3 spells CASSVAGLAGNEQYF. CDR3 DNA: TGTGCCAGCAGTGTCGCAGGACTAGCGGGGAACGAGCAGTACTTC.

This clonotype was counted ten times or more. The rearrangement uses TRBV7-2 and TRBJ2-1; D is ambiguous. The CDR3 spans 14 residues. Germline loops: CDR1 SGHTA, CDR2 FQGNSA. V lost 2 bases and J lost 6, with 11 bases in between. The CDR3 region has the DNA TGTGCCAGCAGCTTAACCCGTAGAGGCAATGAGCAGTTCTTC. Its translation: CASSLTRRGNEQFF.

This clonotype was recorded a few times. One base away lies a much larger clone, so this may be a sequencing read error. This chain connects TRBV10-3 to TRBJ2-7; D is tentatively TRBD1 or TRBD2 (5 bases each). The germline CDR1 and CDR2 sequences are ENHRY and SYGVKD. The CDR3 loop spans 14 amino acids. The CDR3, as DNA: TGTGCCATCAGGGAGTCCTGGGACGTCTACGAGCAGTACTTC. Translated, it gives CAIRESWDVYEQYF.